This TCR beta chain stems from a study of OX40 agonist ivuxolimab in advanced cancers. Across the study: In this trial design, patients received ivuxolimab intravenously at 0.01 to 10 mg/kg every 2 weeks.

Trimming at V came to 7 bases and at J to 6 bases, leaving 7 bases not matched to a gene. This CDR3 is built from 15 residues. Germline CDR1 SNHLY, CDR2 FYNNEI. General study points: In the 0.1 to 3.0 mg/kg range, CD4+ and CD8+ blood T cells had expanded clonally by week 6. Researchers report that CD8+ T cells had, on average, more expanded clones than CD4+. Among the lowest peripheral clonal expansion occurred in 0.1-3.0 mg/kg partial responders.

This clone was counted only a few times. Its antigen is currently unknown. Produced via immunoSEQ multiplex PCR; TCRdb's table is partial and in-frame only. In the table there are some 60,000 clones, 86% of which are singletons. Sequencing was performed on CD4+ or CD8+ T cells sorted from blood, taken in a trial of the OX40 agonist ivuxolimab. The receptor comes from an adult with an advanced solid tumor such as melanoma, head and neck, liver or kidney cancer. V and J are TRBV2 and TRBJ2-2, with 11 bases lining up with TRBD1. CDR3: CASTTGQGGSGELFF. The CDR3 nucleotides are TGTGCCAGCACTACGGGACAGGGGGGGTCCGGGGAGCTGTTTTTT. Full variable domain (missing parts from reference TRBV2 and TRBJ2-2): EPEVTQTPSHQVTQMGQEVILRCVPISNHLYFYWYRQILGQKVEFLVSFYNNEISEKSEIFDDQFSVERPDGSNFTLKIRSTKLEDSAMYFCASTTGQGGSGELFFGEGSRLTVL.